The source of this TCR beta chain is a study of blood T cell repertoires in COVID-19. V was pared by 6 bases and J by 3 bases, with 4 bases of the junction left unmatched. The CDR3 is made up of 13 amino acids. Libraries were prepared by immunoSEQ multiplex PCR; TCRdb keeps only in-frame clonotypes and omits some of them. There are 200,000 to 300,000 clones in the sample; around 80% occur only once, and less than 5% lies in the top ten. The receptor was derived from a man in his 60s with acute or convalescent COVID-19. The sequencing input was peripheral blood. The V gene is TRBV12-3 or TRBV12-4, the J gene TRBJ2-5, with 7 bases matching TRBD1. This CDR3 reads CASSPGTEETQYF. CDR3 coding DNA: TGTGCCAGCAGCCCGGGGACAGAAGAGACCCAGTACTTC.